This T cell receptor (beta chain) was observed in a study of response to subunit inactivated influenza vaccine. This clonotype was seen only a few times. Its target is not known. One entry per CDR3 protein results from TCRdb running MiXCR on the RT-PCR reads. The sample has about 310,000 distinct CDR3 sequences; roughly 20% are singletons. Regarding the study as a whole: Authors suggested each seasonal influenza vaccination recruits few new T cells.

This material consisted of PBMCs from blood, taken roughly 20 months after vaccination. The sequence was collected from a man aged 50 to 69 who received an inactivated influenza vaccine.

CDR3 region: CAILGGGRIYNEQFF. The CDR3 nucleotides read TGTGCCATCCTGGGGGGGGGCAGAATATACAATGAGCAGTTCTTC. V usage is TRBV2 and J usage is TRBJ2-1, with a weak D call TRBD2 (7 bases). The length of the CDR3 is 15 residues. CDR1 and CDR2 from the germline V gene are SNHLY and FYNNEI. V was cut by 10 bases and J by 4 bases, with 20 bases left in between.